A few counts support the clone carrying this TCR beta chain. The sample comes from a study of blood T cell repertoires in COVID-19. The CDR3 length is 14 residues. Germline V gene sequence: CDR1 MDHEN, CDR2 SYDVKM. Trimming removed 10 bases from V and 0 bases from J, with 13 bases in between. Using immunoSEQ multiplex PCR, the repertoire was profiled, and TCRdb retains in-frame clones only, with some absent. The data hold 100,000 to 150,000 clones, with 88% observed a single time. Sequencing was carried out using peripheral blood. V and J are TRBV28 and TRBJ1-5, with no clear D. This clonotype originated in a man in his 70s with active COVID-19. CDR3 amino acids: CAIASEDSNQPQHF. The CDR3, as DNA: TGTGCCATCGCAAGCGAAGATAGCAATCAGCCCCAGCATTTT.